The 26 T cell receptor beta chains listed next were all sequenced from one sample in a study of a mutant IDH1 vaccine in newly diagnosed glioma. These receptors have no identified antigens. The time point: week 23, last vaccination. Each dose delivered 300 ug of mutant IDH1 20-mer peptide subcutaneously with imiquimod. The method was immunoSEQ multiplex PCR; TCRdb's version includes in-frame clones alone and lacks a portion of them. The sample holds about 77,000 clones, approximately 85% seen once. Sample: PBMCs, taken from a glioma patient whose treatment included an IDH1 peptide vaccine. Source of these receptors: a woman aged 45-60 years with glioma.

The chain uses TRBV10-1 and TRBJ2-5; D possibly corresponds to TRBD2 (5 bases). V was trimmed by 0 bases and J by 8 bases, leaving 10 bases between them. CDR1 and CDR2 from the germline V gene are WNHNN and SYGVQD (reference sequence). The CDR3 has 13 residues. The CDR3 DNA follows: TGCGCCAGCAGTGAGTCAGTCAGCGGTACCCAGTACTTC. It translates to CASSESVSGTQYF.

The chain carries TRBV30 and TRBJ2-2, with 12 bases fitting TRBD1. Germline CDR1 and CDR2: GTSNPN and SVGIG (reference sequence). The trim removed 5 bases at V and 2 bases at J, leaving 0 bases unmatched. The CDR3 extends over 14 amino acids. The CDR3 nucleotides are TGTGCCTGGGGGACAGGGGGCAACACCGGGGAGCTGTTTTTT. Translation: CAWGTGGNTGELFF.

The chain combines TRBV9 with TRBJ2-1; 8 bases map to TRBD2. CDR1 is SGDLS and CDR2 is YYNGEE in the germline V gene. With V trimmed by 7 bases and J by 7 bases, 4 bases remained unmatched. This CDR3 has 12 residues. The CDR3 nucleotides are TGTGCCAGCCGGGGGGGCCCGAATGAGCAGTTCTTC. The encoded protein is CASRGGPNEQFF.

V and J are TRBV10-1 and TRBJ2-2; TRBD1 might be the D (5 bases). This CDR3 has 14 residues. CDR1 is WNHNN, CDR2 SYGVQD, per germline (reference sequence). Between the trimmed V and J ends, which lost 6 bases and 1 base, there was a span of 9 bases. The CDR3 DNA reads TGCGCCAGCAGCCGCGACAGGAACACCGGGGAGCTGTTTTTT. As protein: CASSRDRNTGELFF.

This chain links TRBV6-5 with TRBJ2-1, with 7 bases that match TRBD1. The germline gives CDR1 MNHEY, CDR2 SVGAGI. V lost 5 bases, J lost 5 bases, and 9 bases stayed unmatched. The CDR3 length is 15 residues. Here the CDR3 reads CASSLTGSSHNEQFF. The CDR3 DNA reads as TGTGCCAGCAGTCTGACAGGGAGTAGCCACAATGAGCAGTTCTTC.

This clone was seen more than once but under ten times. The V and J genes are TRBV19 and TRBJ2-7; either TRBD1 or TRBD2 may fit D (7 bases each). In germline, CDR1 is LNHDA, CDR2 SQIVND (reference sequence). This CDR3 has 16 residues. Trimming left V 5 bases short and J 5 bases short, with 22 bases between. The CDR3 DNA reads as TGTGCCAGTAGTCCACGGAATGACAGGGAGGGAGACGAGCAGTACTTC. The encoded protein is CASSPRNDREGDEQYF. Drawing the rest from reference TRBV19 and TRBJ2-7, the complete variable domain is DGGITQSPKYLFRKEGQNVTLSCEQNLNHDAMYWYRQDPGQGLRLIYYSQIVNDFQKGDIAEGYSVSREKKESFPLTVTSAQKNPTAFYLCASSPRNDREGDEQYFGPGTRLTVT.

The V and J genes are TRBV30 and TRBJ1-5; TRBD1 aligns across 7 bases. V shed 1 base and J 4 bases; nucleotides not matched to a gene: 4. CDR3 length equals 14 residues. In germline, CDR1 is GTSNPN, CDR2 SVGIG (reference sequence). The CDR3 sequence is CAWSGGQPNQPQHF. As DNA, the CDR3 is TGTGCCTGGAGTGGGGGACAGCCTAATCAGCCCCAGCATTTT.

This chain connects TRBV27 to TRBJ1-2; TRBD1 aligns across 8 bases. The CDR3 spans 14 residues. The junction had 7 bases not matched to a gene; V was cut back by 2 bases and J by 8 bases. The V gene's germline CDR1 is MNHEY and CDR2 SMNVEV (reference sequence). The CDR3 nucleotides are TGTGCCAGCAGTTTACGACAGGGGATGGGCGGCTACACCTTC. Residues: CASSLRQGMGGYTF.

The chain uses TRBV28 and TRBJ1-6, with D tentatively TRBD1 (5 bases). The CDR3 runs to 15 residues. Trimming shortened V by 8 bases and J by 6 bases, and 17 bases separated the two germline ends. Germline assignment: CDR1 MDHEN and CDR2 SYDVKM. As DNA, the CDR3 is TGTGCCAGCGGTGACGTGGGACGGCCTAATTCACCCCTCCACTTT. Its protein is CASGDVGRPNSPLHF.

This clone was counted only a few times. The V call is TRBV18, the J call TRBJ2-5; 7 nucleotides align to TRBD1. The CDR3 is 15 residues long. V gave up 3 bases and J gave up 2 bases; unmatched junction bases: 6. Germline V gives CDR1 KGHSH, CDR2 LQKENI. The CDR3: CASSPGDSRQETQYF. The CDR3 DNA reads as TGTGCCAGCTCACCTGGGGACAGTCGGCAAGAGACCCAGTACTTC. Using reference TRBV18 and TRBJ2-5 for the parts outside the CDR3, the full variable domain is NAGVMQNPRHLVRRRGQEARLRCSPMKGHSHVYWYRQLPEEGLKFMVYLQKENIIDESGMPKERFSAEFPKEGPSILRIQQVVRGDSAAYFCASSPGDSRQETQYFGPGTRLLVL.

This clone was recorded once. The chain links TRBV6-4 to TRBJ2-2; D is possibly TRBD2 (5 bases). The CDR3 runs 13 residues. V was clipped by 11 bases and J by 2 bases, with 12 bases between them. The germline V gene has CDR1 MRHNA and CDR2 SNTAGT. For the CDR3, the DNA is TGTGCCCAAAGGGAGACTAACACCGGGGAGCTGTTTTTT. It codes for CAQRETNTGELFF.

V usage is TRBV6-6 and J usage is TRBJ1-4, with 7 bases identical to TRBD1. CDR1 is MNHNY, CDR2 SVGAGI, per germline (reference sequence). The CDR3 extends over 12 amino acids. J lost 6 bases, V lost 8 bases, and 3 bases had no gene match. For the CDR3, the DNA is TGTGCCAGCGGGACAGCCCATGAAAAACTGTTTTTT. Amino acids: CASGTAHEKLFF.

The CDR3 spells CASSPPAGNYGYTF. CDR3 bases: TGCGCCAGCAGCCCCCCGGCAGGGAACTATGGCTACACCTTC. The chain combines TRBV5-1 with TRBJ1-2, with a tentative D call TRBD1 (5 bases). This CDR3 is 14 amino acids long. Per germline, CDR1 SGHRS and CDR2 YFSETQ. Trimming pared 4 bases from V and 2 bases from J, leaving 12 bases between.

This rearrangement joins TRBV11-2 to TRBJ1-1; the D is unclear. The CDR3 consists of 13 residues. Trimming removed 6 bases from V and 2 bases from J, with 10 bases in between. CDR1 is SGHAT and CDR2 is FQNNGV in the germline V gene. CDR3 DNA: TGTGCCAGCAGTCGACAATCAAACACTGAAGCTTTCTTT. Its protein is CASSRQSNTEAFF. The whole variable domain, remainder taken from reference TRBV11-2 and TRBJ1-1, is EAGVAQSPRYKIIEKRQSVAFWCNPISGHATLYWYQQILGQGPKLLIQFQNNGVVDDSQLPKDRFSAERLKGVDSTLKIQPAKLEDSAVYLCASSRQSNTEAFFGQGTRLTVV.

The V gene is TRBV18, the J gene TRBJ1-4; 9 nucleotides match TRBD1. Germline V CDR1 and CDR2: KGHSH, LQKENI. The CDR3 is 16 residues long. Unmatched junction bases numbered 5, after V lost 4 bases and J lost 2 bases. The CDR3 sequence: CASSRTGVVTNEKLFF. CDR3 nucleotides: TGTGCCAGCTCACGGACAGGGGTGGTGACTAATGAAAAACTGTTTTTT.

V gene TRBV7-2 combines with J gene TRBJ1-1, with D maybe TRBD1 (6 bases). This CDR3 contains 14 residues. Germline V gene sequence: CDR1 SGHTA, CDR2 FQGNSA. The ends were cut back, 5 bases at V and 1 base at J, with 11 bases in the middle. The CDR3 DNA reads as TGTGCCAGCAGCAGAGGGGGTGAGAACACTGAAGCTTTCTTT. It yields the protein CASSRGGENTEAFF.

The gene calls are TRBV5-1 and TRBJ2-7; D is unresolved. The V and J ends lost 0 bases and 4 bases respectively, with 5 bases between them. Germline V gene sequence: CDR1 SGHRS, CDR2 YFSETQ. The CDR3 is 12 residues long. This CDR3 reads CASSLDGYEQYF. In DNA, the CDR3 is TGCGCCAGCAGCTTGGACGGTTACGAGCAGTACTTC.

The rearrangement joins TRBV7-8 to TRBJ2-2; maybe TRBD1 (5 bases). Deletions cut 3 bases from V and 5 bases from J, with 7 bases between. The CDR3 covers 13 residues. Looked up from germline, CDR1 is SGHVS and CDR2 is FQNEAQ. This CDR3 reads CASSFRETGELFF. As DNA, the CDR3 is TGTGCCAGCAGCTTCAGGGAAACCGGGGAGCTGTTTTTT.

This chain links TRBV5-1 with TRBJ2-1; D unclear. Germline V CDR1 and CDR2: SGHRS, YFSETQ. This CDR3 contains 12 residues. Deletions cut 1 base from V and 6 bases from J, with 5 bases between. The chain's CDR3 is CASSLHSNEQFF. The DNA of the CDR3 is TGCGCCAGCAGCTTGCATAGCAATGAGCAGTTCTTC.

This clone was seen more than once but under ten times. The DNA for the CDR3 is TGCGCCAGCAGCCGCCCCGGAGGGCTGAGGGGAGCTTTCTTT. It encodes CASSRPGGLRGAFF. This chain joins TRBV4-1 and TRBJ1-1; TRBD1 is a possible D gene (5 bases). Trimming took 4 bases from V and 10 from J, leaving 19 bases between them. CDR3 size: 14 residues. CDR1 MGHRA and CDR2 YSYEKL come from the germline V gene.

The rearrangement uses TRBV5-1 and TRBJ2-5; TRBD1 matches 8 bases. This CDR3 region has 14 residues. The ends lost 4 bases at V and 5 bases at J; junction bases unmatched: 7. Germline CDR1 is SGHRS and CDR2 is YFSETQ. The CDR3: CASSTGQARETQYF. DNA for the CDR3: TGCGCCAGCAGCACGGGACAGGCCAGGGAGACCCAGTACTTC.

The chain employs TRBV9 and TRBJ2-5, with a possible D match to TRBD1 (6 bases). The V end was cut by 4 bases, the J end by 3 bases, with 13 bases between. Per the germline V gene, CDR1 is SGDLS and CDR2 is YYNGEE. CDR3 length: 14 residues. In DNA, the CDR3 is TGTGCCAGCAGCCCTCGGACAGCGGAAGAGACCCAGTACTTC. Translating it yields CASSPRTAEETQYF.

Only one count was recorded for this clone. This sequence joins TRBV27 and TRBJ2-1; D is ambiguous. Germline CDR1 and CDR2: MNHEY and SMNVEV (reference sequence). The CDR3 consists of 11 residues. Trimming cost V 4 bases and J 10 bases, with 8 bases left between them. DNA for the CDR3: TGTGCCAGCAGTTGGGGTTACGAGCAGTTCTTC. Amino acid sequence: CASSWGYEQFF.

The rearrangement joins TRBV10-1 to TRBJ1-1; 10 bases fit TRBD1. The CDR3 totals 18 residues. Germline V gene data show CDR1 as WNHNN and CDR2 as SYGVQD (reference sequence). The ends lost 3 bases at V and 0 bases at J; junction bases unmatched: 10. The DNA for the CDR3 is TGCGCCAGCAGTGAAGGAGAGACAGGGGGCCAGGTGAACACTGAAGCTTTCTTT. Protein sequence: CASSEGETGGQVNTEAFF.

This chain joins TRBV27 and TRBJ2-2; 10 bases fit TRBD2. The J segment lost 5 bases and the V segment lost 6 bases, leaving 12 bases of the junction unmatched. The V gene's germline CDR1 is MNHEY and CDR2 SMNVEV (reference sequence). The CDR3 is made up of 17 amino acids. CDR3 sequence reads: CASSSGLAGEGTGELFF. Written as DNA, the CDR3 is TGTGCCAGCAGCTCGGGGCTAGCGGGAGAAGGAACCGGGGAGCTGTTTTTT.

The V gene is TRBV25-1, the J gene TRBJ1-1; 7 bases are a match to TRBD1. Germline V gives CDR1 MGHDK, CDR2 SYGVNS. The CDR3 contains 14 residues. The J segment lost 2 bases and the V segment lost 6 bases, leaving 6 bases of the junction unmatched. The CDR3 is CASRKGTDNTEAFF. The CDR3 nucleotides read TGTGCCAGCAGAAAAGGGACAGATAACACTGAAGCTTTCTTT.